This record looks at one T cell receptor beta chain sequence and its context. Its antigen is undetermined. This specimen comes from a study of radiotherapy plus CTLA-4 blockade in lung cancer. The CDR3 loop spans 15 amino acids. CDR1 and CDR2 (germline): MNHNS, SASEGT. V trimming: 6 bases; J trimming: 3 bases; junction bases outside the gene matches: 11. Study findings and constraints: In blood, TCR clones derived from the tumor expanded after radiotherapy plus ipilimumab.

Profiled with immunoSEQ multiplex PCR; TCRdb holds only in-frame clones, not every one. In the table there are roughly 100,000 clones, roughly four fifths of which are singletons. The source material was peripheral blood, sampled from a patient treated with radiotherapy plus ipilimumab. The sequence came from a human donor with non-small cell lung cancer that progressed on radiotherapy plus ipilimumab. The chain has TRBV6-1 and TRBJ2-7; TRBD2 matches at 7 bases. The CDR3 is CASSPTGGDYYEQYV. CDR3 DNA sequence: TGTGCCAGCAGCCCCACGGGGGGAGATTACTACGAGCAGTACGTC.